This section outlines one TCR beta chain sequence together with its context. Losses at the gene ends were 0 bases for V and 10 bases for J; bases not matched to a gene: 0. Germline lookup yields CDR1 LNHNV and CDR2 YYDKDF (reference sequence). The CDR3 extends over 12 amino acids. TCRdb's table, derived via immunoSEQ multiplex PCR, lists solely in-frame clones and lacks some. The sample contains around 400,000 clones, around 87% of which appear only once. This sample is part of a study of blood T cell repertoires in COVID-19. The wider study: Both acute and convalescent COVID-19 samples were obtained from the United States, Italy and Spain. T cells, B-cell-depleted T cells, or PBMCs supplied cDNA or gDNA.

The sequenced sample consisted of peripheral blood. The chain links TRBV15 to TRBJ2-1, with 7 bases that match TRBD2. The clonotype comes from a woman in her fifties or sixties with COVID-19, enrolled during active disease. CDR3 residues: CATSREGGEQFF. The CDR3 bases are TGTGCCACCAGCAGAGAGGGGGGGGAGCAGTTCTTC. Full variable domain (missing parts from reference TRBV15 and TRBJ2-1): DAMVIQNPRYQVTQFGKPVTLSCSQTLNHNVMYWYQQKSSQAPKLLFHYYDKDFNNEADTPDNFQSRRPNTSFCFLDIRSPGLGDTAMYLCATSREGGEQFFGPGTRLTVL.